The 5 T cell receptor beta chains presented below share a single source sample, sequenced in a study of CXCR3-negative and CXCR3-positive naive CD8 T cells. Study-level results: CXCR3-expressing naive cells carried TRB CDR3s more hydrophobic than those of CXCR3-negative naive cells.

Which antigens these TCRs recognize remains unknown. 5' RACE that incorporated UMI labels was used to prepare the TRB cDNA libraries. TCRdb reprocessed the 5' RACE reads and keeps a single row for each CDR3 protein, giving no DNA. This listing includes about 110,000 distinct CDR3 sequences. The sample consisted of naive CXCR3+ CD8+ T cells from blood. Described subset: CD45RO-CCR7+CD27+CD95- naive CD8+ T cells expressing CXCR3 (TNR3+). These receptors were obtained from a human donor in good health. Some clones in this sample may be carry-over from other donors' samples.

The CDR3 reads CASTDSKTGTYEQYF. The genes are TRBV11-2 and TRBJ2-7. The V gene's germline CDR1 is SGHAT and CDR2 FQNNGV. The CDR3 has 15 residues.

The V call is TRBV21-1, the J call TRBJ2-7; the TCRdb D gene call, TRBD2, has no DNA to confirm it. TRBV21-1 is reported as a pseudogene. The CDR3 runs 19 residues. The CDR3 loop is CASSKEEADPVLCFGEQYF.

The J gene is TRBJ2-2, the V gene TRBV12-3 or TRBV12-4; the D call of TRBD1 rests on TCRdb alone, since no DNA is present to check it. This CDR3 contains 16 residues. CDR3 in amino acids: CASSLGRGLGTGELFF.

This sequence joins TRBV9 and TRBJ1-6; TCRdb proposes TRBD1, but this gene call is untestable without DNA. CDR1 and CDR2 from the germline V gene are SGDLS and YYNGEE. The CDR3 runs 14 residues. The chain's CDR3 is CASSTERGDSPLHF. The whole variable domain, filled in from reference TRBV9 and TRBJ1-6, reads DSGVTQTPKHLITATGQRVTLRCSPRSGDLSVYWYQQSLDQGLQFLIQYYNGEERAKGNILERFSAQQFPDLHSELNLSSLELGDSALYFCASSTERGDSPLHFGNGTRLTVT.

This chain links TRBV7-9 with TRBJ2-1; TCRdb proposes TRBD2, but this gene call is untestable without DNA. Germline V gene sequence: CDR1 SEHNR, CDR2 FQNEAQ (reference sequence). The CDR3 is 14 residues long. The CDR3 loop is CASRPLSGHNEQFF.